The entry that follows covers one TCR beta chain sequence. What it binds is unknown. The data were taken from a study of cytomegalovirus exposure and HLA in healthy donors. Study findings and constraints: The TCR clusters that emerged in the first cohort tended, a later analysis found, to co-occur in the roughly 110 validation repertoires.

Produced via immunoSEQ multiplex PCR; TCRdb's table is partial and in-frame only. The table includes roughly 150,000 clones, approximately 87% detected once. The source of this sequence is a woman in her thirties in good health and CMV-seronegative. The sequenced sample consisted of PBMCs.

DNA for the CDR3: TGTGCCAGCAGTTTGAGACAGGGTTGGTCCTACGAGCAGTACTTC. It specifies CASSLRQGWSYEQYF. V and J are TRBV28 and TRBJ2-7; 7 bases are shared with TRBD1. Germline V gene data show CDR1 as MDHEN and CDR2 as SYDVKM. CDR3 length: 15 amino acids. Trimming removed 3 bases from V and 1 base from J; junction bases left unmatched: 6.